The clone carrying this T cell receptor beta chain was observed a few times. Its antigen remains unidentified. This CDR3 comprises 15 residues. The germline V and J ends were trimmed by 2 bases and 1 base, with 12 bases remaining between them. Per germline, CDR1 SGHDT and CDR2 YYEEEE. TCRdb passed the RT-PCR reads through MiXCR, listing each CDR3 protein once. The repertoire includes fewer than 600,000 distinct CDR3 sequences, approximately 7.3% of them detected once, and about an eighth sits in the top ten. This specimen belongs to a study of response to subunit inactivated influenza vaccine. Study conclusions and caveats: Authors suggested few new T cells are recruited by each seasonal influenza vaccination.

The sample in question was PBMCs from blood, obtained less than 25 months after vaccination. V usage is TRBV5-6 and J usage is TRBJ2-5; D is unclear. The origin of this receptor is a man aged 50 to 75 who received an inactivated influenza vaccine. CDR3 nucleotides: TGTGCCAGCAGCTTAGAACTAAATTTCCAAGAGACCCAGTACTTC. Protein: CASSLELNFQETQYF.